What follows describes a single TCR beta chain. Trimming cost V 8 bases and J 6 bases, with 18 bases left between them. Germline-derived CDR1 and CDR2 are MNHEY and SMNVEV (reference sequence). This CDR3 region has 14 residues. Primers for the PCR totalled 60 Vbeta and 13 Jbeta. The data were produced by immunoSEQ multiplex PCR, yet TCRdb's version contains in-frame clones alone and is incomplete. The sample shows under 130,000 clones, 12% to 15% of them seen only once. These donors, healthy bone marrow donors, were studied. This sample stems from a study of cytomegalovirus exposure and HLA in healthy donors.

The sequenced material came from PBMCs. This sequence joins TRBV27 and TRBJ2-3; TRBD1 is a possible D gene (5 bases). The sequence was obtained from a female donor in good health and CMV-seronegative. The DNA for the CDR3 is TGTGCCAGCCGACGCCGGACACAAAGGGATACGCAGTATTTT. Translation: CASRRRTQRDTQYF.